This is a list of T cell receptor beta chains from one sample in a study of T cells in Graves' hyperthyroidism and ophthalmopathy. Using its own MiXCR run on the multiplex PCR reads, TCRdb lists one record per CDR3 protein. The table lists 300,000 to 450,000 distinct CDR3 sequences, roughly 13% of them singletons. The sequenced sample consisted of blood. The receptors here all came from a woman aged 60-75 years with Graves' hyperthyroidism. CDR3s leave out the opening cysteine and the closing phenylalanine or tryptophan. The order of the fields is D gene, V gene, CDR3 protein. D genes are given only for firm matches.

>TRBD1|TRBV5-6
ASSRDRESGYT
>.|TRBV30
AWSRGGYTGLFAGELF
>.|TRBV12-3/TRBV12-4
ASSLRGVHTEAF
>TRBD1|TRBV28
ASSQPDRGGTEAF
>TRBD2|TRBV7-2
ASSLGGPSGRASTDTQY
>TRBD2|TRBV2
ASRGTSGSFSDTQY
>TRBD1|TRBV24-1
ATSDPGQPNYGYT
>.|TRBV10-3
AIRPGTGQPQH
>.|TRBV6-2/TRBV6-3
ASSYDLAKETQY
>.|TRBV12-3/TRBV12-4
ASSYYRGAEAF
>.|TRBV30
AWTGGGRQY
>.|TRBV5-1
ASSPMAGSTEAF
>TRBD2|TRBV19
ASSITGGSPDTQY
>.|TRBV5-1
ASSLVALGSLPYNEQF
>TRBD2|TRBV12-3/TRBV12-4
ASSHTGLAGPTDTQY
>.|TRBV13
ASSLGLGIRNEQF
>.|TRBV15
ATSTDPGNEQF
>.|TRBV18
ASSPPTRGNTIY
>.|TRBV29-1
SVGGRGYEQY
>.|TRBV3-1
ASSQDIAAPYEQY
>TRBD1|TRBV6-2/TRBV6-3
ASSVGQGGQLQETQY
>.|TRBV10-3
AIGGGASNQPQH
>.|TRBV27
ASRGPRSNQPQH
>.|TRBV5-4
ASSTGTVNTEAF
>TRBD1|TRBV29-1
SARWTGAANEKLF
>TRBD1|TRBV11-2
ASSPTRGQGEQY
>TRBD1|TRBV20-1
SARDRTGGTDIQY
>.|TRBV4-1
ASSQPVRRTEAF
>.|TRBV6-1
ASRGAGTRTDTQY
>TRBD2|TRBV30
AWSGYHLRAGRGTDTQY
>TRBD1|TRBV6-6
ASSYRDRGSYT
>TRBD1|TRBV29-1
SVDDRGDEQY
>TRBD1|TRBV7-8
ASKGNRGAYNEQF
>.|TRBV5-1
ASTRGFGYNEQF
>TRBD2|TRBV2
ASSGSGRNTRELF
>TRBD2|TRBV11-2
ASSHRTGGRHNTGELF
>.|TRBV2
ASSGWDAGTEAF
>.|TRBV4-1
ASSQVTGSQSNEKLF
>TRBD1|TRBV24-1
ATSDPGTAYEQY
>.|TRBV18
ASSREVGVNYGYT
>.|TRBV7-3
ASSSQGQGDTQY
>.|TRBV2
ASSNSGTWAD
>.|TRBV3-1
ASSKRGGADNSPLH